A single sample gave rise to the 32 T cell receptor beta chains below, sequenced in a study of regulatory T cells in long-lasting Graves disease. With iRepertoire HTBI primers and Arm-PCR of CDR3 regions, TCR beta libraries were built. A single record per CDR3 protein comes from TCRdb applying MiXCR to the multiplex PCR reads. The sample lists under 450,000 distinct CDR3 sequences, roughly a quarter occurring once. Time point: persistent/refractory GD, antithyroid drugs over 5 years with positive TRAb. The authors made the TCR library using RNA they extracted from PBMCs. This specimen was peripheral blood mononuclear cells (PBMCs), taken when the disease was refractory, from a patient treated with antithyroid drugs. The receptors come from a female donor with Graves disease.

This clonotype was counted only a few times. The chain's CDR3 is CASRGLAVSTDTQYF. The CDR3 coding sequence is TGTGCCAGCAGGGGACTAGCGGTTAGCACAGATACGCAGTATTTT. V usage is TRBV2 and J usage is TRBJ2-3, with 11 bases lining up with TRBD2. Looked up from germline, CDR1 is SNHLY and CDR2 is FYNNEI. After removal of 6 bases from V and 0 bases from J, the junction contained 2 bases not matched to a gene. This CDR3 region has 15 residues.

CDR3 sequence: CASSLLGRAGNTGELFF. The CDR3 bases are TGTGCCAGCAGTTTATTGGGACGGGCAGGGAACACCGGGGAGCTGTTTTTT. The chain is built from TRBV28 and TRBJ2-2, with D possibly being TRBD1 or TRBD2 (5 bases each). The CDR3 sequence is 17 residues long. The ends were cut back, 1 base at V and 1 base at J, with 13 bases in the middle. CDR1 and CDR2 (germline): MDHEN, SYDVKM.

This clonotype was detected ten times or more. The CDR3 DNA follows: TGTGCCAGCAGCCCACTAGCGAGGGAGACCCAGTACTTC. Translation: CASSPLARETQYF. This rearrangement joins TRBV7-8 to TRBJ2-5; 7 positions agree with TRBD2. The CDR3 loop spans 13 amino acids. V lost 5 bases and J lost 5; bases outside the gene matches: 5. Germline loops: CDR1 SGHVS, CDR2 FQNEAQ.

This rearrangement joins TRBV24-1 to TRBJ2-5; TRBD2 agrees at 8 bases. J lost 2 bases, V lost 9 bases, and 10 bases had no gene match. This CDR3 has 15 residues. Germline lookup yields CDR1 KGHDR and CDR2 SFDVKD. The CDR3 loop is CATRDGSSGQETQYF. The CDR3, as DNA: TGTGCCACCCGGGACGGGTCTAGCGGGCAAGAGACCCAGTACTTC.

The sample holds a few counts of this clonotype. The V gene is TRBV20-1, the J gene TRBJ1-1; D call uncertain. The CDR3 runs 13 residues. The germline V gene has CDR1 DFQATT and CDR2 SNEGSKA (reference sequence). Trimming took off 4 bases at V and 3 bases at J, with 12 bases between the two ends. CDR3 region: CSAINPVHTEAFF. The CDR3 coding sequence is TGCAGTGCTATTAACCCTGTGCACACTGAAGCTTTCTTT.

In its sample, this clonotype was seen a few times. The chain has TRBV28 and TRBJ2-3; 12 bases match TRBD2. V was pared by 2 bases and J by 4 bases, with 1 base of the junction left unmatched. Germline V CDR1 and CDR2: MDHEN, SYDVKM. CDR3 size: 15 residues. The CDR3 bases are TGTGCCAGCAGTTTAGGGACTAGCGGGTCAGATACGCAGTATTTT. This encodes CASSLGTSGSDTQYF.

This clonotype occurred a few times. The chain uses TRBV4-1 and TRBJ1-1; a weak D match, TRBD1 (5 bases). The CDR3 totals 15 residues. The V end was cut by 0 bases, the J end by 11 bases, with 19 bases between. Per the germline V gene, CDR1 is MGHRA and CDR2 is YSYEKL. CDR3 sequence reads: CASSQDSSGLGMAFF. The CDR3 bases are TGCGCCAGCAGCCAAGATTCCTCAGGGCTCGGTATGGCTTTCTTT.

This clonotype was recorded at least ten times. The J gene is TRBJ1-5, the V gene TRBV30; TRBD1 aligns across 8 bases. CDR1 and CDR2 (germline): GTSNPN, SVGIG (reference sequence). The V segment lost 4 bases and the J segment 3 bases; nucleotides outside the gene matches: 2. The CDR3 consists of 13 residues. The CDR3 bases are TGTGCCTGGACAGGGGGCAACAATCAGCCCCAGCATTTT. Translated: CAWTGGNNQPQHF.

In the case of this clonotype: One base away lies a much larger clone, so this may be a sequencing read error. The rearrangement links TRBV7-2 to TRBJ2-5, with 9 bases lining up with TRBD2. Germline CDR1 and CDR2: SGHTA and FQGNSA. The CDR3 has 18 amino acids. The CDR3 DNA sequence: TGTGCCAGCGGCTTAGAAGTGCGGCGGGAGGGTGGTCGAGAGACCCAGTACTTC. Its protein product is CASGLEVRREGGRETQYF.

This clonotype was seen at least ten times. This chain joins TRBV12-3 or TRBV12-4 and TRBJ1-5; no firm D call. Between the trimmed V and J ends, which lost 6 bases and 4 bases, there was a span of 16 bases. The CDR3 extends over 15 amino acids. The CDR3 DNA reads TGTGCCAGCAGCCCCACCGGCCGGGTAAATCAGCCCCAGCATTTT. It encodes CASSPTGRVNQPQHF.

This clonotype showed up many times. The CDR3 DNA follows: TGTGCCAGCAGTCCGGGGTTCAGGAGACTTCAAGAGACCCAGTACTTC. Its protein product is CASSPGFRRLQETQYF. The chain recombines TRBV25-1 with TRBJ2-5, with D possibly TRBD2 on 5 matching bases. V shed 5 bases and J shed 2 bases, with 18 bases lying between them. The CDR3 is 16 amino acids. Per the germline V gene, CDR1 is MGHDK and CDR2 is SYGVNS.

For the CDR3, the DNA is TGTGCCACCTCCAACAGGGAATACAATCAGCCCCAGCATTTT. Protein sequence: CATSNREYNQPQHF. This sequence joins TRBV24-1 and TRBJ1-5; a weak D match, TRBD1 (6 bases). Trimming stripped 9 bases from V and 3 bases from J, with 14 bases between. The V gene's germline CDR1 is KGHDR and CDR2 SFDVKD. The CDR3 extends over 14 amino acids.

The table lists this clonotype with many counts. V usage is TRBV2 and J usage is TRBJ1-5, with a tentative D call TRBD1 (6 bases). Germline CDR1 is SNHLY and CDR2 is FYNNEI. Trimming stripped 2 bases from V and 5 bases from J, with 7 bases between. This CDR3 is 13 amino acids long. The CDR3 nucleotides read TGTGCCAGCAGTGAACGACAGGATCAGCCCCAGCATTTT. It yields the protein CASSERQDQPQHF. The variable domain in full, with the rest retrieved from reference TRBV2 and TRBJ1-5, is EPEVTQTPSHQVTQMGQEVILRCVPISNHLYFYWYRQILGQKVEFLVSFYNNEISEKSEIFDDQFSVERPDGSNFTLKIRSTKLEDSAMYFCASSERQDQPQHFGDGTRLSIL.

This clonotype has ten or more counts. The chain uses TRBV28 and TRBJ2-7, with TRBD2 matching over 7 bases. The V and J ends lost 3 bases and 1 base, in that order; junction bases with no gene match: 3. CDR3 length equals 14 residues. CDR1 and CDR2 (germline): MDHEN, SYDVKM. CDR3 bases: TGTGCCAGCAGTTTTGCGGGAGCGTCCTACGAGCAGTACTTC. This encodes CASSFAGASYEQYF.

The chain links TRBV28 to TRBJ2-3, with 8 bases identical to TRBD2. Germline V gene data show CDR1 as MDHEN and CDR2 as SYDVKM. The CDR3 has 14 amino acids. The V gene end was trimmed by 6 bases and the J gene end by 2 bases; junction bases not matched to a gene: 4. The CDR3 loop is CASRLAGLTDTQYF. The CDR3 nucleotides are TGTGCCAGCAGATTAGCGGGGCTCACAGATACGCAGTATTTT.

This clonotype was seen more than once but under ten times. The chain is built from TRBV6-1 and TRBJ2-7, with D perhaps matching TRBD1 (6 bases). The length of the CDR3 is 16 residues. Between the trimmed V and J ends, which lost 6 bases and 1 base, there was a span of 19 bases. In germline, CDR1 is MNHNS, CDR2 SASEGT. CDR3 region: CASSTTQGFISYEQYF. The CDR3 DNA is TGTGCCAGCAGCACGACACAGGGTTTCATATCCTACGAGCAGTACTTC.

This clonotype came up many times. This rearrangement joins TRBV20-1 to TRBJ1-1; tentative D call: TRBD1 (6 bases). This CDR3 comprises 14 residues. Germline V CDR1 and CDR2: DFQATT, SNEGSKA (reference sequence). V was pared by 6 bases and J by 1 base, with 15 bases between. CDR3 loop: CSAEGEGENTEAFF. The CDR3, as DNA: TGCAGTGCCGAGGGGGAAGGGGAGAACACTGAAGCTTTCTTT.

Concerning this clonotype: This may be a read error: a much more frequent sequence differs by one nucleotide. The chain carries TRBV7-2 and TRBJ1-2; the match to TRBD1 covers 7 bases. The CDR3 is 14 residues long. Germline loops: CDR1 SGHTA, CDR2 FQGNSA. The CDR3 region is CASGLVGQNYGYTF. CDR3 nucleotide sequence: TGTGCCAGCGGCTTAGTGGGACAGAACTATGGCTACACCTTC.

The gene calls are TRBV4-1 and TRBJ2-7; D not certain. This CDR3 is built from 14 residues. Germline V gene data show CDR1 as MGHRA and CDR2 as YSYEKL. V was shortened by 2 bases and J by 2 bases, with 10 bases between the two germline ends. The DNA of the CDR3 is TGCGCCAGCAGCCAACCGGGTAGAACCTACGAGCAGTACTTC. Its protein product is CASSQPGRTYEQYF.

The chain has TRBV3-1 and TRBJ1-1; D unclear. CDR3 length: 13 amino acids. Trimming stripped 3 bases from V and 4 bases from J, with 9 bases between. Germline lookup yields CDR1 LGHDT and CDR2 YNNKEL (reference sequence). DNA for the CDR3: TGTGCCAGCAGCCATCGAAGTGTCACTGAAGCTTTCTTT. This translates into CASSHRSVTEAFF.

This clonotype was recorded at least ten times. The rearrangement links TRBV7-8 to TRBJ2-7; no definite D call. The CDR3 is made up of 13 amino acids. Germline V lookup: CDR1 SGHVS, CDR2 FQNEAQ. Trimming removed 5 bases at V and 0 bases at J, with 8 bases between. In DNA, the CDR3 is TGTGCCAGCAGCACCAGAGACTCCTACGAGCAGTACTTC. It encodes CASSTRDSYEQYF.

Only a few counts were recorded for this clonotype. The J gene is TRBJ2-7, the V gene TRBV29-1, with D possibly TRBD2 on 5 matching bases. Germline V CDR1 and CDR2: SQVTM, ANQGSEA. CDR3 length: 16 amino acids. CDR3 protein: CSVRGMSGTPSYEQYF. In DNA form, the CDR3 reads TGCAGTGTCCGTGGGATGAGCGGCACCCCCTCCTACGAGCAGTACTTC.

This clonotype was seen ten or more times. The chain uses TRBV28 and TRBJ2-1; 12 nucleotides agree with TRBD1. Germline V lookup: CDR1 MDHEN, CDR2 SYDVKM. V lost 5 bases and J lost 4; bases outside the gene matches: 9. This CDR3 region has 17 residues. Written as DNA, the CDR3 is TGTGCCAGCAGTAACCGGGACAGGGGGCTAGGGTACAATGAGCAGTTCTTC. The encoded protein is CASSNRDRGLGYNEQFF. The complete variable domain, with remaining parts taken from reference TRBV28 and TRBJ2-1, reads DVKVTQSSRYLVKRTGEKVFLECVQDMDHENMFWYRQDPGLGLRLIYFSYDVKMKEKGDIPEGYSVSREKKERFSLILESASTNQTSMYLCASSNRDRGLGYNEQFFGPGTRLTVL.

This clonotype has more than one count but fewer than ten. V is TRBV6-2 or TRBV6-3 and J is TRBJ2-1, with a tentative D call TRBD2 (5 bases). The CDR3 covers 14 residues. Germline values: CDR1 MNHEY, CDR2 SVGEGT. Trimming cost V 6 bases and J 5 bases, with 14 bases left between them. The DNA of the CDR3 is TGTGCCAGCAGGTCGGTCCAGGAGGACAATGAGCAGTTCTTC. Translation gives CASRSVQEDNEQFF.

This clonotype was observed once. The CDR3 spells CASSLGGPSVNEQFF. CDR3 nucleotides: TGTGCCAGCAGTTTAGGCGGGCCCTCAGTCAATGAGCAGTTCTTC. The rearrangement uses TRBV28 and TRBJ2-1, with a tentative D call TRBD2 (5 bases). Germline V gives CDR1 MDHEN, CDR2 SYDVKM. V was shortened by 2 bases and J by 6 bases, with 14 bases between the two germline ends. The CDR3 length is 15 residues.

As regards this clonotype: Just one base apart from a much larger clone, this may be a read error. DNA of the CDR3: TGTGCCAGCAGACGGGCCGGGGTAGTATCGGGGACCCAGTACTTC. It specifies CASRRAGVVSGTQYF. The V and J genes are TRBV27 and TRBJ2-5, with D possibly TRBD2 on 5 matching bases. Trimming left V 6 bases short and J 7 bases short, with 21 bases between. The CDR3 spans 15 residues. Germline V CDR1 and CDR2: MNHEY, SMNVEV (reference sequence).

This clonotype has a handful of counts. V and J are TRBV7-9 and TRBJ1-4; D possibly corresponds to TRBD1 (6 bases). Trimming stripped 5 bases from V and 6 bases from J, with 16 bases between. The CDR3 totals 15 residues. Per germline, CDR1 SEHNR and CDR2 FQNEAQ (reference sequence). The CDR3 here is CASSERDTLYEKLFF. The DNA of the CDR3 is TGTGCCAGCAGCGAACGGGACACGCTTTATGAAAAACTGTTTTTT.

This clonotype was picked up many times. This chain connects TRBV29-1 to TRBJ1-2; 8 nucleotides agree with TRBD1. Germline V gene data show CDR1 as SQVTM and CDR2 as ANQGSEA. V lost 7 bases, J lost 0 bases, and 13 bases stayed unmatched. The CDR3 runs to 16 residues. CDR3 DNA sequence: TGCAGCGAGGCATCCGGGACAGGAAGAGCTAACTATGGCTACACCTTC. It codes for CSEASGTGRANYGYTF.

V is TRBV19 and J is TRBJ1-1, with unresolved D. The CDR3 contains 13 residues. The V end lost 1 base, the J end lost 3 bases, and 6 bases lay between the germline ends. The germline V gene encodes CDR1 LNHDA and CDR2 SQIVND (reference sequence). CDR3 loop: CASSIGVDTEAFF. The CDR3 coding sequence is TGTGCCAGTAGTATAGGGGTGGACACTGAAGCTTTCTTT. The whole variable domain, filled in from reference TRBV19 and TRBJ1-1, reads DGGITQSPKYLFRKEGQNVTLSCEQNLNHDAMYWYRQDPGQGLRLIYYSQIVNDFQKGDIAEGYSVSREKKESFPLTVTSAQKNPTAFYLCASSIGVDTEAFFGQGTRLTVV.

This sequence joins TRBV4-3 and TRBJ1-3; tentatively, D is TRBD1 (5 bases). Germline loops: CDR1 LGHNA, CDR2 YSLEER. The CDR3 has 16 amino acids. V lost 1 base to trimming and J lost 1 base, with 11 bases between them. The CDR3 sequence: CASSQGIGGSGNTIYF. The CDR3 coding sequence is TGCGCCAGCAGCCAAGGGATCGGGGGTTCTGGAAACACCATATATTTT.

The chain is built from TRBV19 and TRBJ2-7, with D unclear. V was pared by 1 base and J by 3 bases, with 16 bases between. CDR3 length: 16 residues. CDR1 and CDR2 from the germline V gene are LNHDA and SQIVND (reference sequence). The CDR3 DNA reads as TGTGCCAGTAGTATAGCGCGGACCACGGCGAACTACGAGCAGTACTTC. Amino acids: CASSIARTTANYEQYF.

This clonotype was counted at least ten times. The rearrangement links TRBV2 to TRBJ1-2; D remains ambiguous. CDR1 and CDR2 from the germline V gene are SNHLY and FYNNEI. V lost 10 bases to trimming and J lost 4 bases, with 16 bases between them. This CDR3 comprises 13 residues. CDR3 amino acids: CATADLGIYGYTF. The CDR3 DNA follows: TGTGCCACCGCCGATCTTGGGATCTATGGCTACACCTTC. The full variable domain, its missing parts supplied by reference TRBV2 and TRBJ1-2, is EPEVTQTPSHQVTQMGQEVILRCVPISNHLYFYWYRQILGQKVEFLVSFYNNEISEKSEIFDDQFSVERPDGSNFTLKIRSTKLEDSAMYFCATADLGIYGYTFGSGTRLTVV.